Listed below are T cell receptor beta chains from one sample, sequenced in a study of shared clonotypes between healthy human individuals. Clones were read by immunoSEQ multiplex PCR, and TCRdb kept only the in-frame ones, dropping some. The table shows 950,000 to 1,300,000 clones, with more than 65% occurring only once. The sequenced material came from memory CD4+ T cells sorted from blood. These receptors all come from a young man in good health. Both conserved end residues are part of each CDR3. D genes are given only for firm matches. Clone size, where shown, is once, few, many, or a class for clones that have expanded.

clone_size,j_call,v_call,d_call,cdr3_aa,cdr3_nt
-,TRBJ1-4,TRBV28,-,CASSFPGGRYEKLFF,TGTGCCAGCAGTTTTCCCGGGGGACGCTACGAAAAACTGTTTTTT
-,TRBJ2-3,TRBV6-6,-,CASRRSGSSTDTQYF,TGTGCCAGCAGAAGGAGCGGGTCTAGCACAGATACGCAGTATTTT
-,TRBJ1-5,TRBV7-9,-,CASSLGGGNQPQHF,TGTGCCAGCAGCTTAGGGGGGGGCAATCAGCCCCAGCATTTT
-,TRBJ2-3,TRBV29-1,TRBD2,CSARRGGLDTQYF,TGCAGCGCCCGCCGGGGGGGGCTTGATACGCAGTATTTT
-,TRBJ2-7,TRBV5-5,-,CASSSHGASYEQYF,TGTGCCAGCAGCTCTCACGGGGCCTCCTACGAGCAGTACTTC
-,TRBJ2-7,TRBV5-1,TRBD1,CASSLGQGDEQYF,TGCGCCAGCAGCTTGGGACAGGGAGACGAGCAGTACTTC
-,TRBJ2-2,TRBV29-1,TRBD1,CSVGQGITGELFF,TGCAGCGTCGGACAGGGTATCACCGGGGAGCTGTTTTTT
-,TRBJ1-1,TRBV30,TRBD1,CAWQKGTGNTEAFF,TGTGCCTGGCAGAAGGGGACAGGGAACACTGAAGCTTTCTTT
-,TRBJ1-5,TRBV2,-,CASTPGIFNQPQHF,TGTGCCAGCACCCCCGGGATTTTCAATCAGCCCCAGCATTTT
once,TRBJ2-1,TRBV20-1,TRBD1,CSADRGFEQFF,TGCAGTGCTGACAGGGGTTTTGAGCAGTTCTTC
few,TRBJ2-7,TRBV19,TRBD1,CASSPEGQGRAQYF,TGTGCCAGTAGTCCGGAGGGACAGGGGAGGGCGCAGTACTTC
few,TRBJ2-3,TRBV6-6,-,CASSLQGGTQYF,TGTGCCAGCAGTTTACAGGGAGGTACGCAGTATTTT
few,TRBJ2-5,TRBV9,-,CASSVAGGAYQETQYF,TGTGCCAGCAGCGTAGCGGGCGGGGCGTACCAAGAGACCCAGTACTTC
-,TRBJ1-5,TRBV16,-,CASSQSGRDQPQHF,TGTGCCAGCAGCCAATCGGGGAGAGATCAGCCCCAGCATTTT
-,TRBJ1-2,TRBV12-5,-,CASGNRAGYTF,TGTGCTAGTGGGAACAGGGCTGGCTACACCTTC
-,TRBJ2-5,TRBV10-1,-,CASSGVGEETQYF,TGCGCCAGCAGTGGGGTCGGGGAAGAGACCCAGTACTTC
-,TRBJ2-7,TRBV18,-,CARSTTLASREQYF,TGTGCCAGATCAACTACTTTGGCCAGCCGGGAGCAGTACTTC
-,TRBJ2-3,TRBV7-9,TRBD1,CASSWGTGISDTQYF,TGTGCCAGCAGCTGGGGGACAGGAATCTCAGATACGCAGTATTTT
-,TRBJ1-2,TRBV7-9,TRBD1,CASSRGTGRTYGYTF,TGTGCCAGCAGCCGAGGGACAGGCCGAACCTATGGCTACACCTTC
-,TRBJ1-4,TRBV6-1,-,CASSEVTQKLFF,TGTGCCAGCAGTGAAGTAACGCAGAAACTGTTTTTT
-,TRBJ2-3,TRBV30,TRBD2,CAGLAGYTQYF,TGTGCGGGACTAGCGGGGTATACGCAGTATTTT
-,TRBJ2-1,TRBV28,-,CASSSSYGEQFF,TGTGCCAGCAGTTCCTCTTATGGTGAGCAGTTCTTC
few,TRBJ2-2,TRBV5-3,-,CARSLVNGELFF,TGTGCCAGAAGCTTGGTTAACGGGGAGCTGTTTTTT
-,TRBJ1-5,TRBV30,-,CAWSRFRQPNSNQPQHF,TGTGCCTGGAGCAGGTTCAGACAGCCCAACTCAAATCAGCCCCAGCATTTT
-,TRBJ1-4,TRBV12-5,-,CASGYRGDEKLFF,TGTGCTAGTGGGTACCGGGGGGATGAAAAACTGTTTTTT
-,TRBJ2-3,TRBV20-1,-,CSASATDTQYF,TGCAGTGCCTCCGCGACCGATACGCAGTATTTT
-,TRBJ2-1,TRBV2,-,CASKQDIINEQFF,TGTGCCAGCAAACAGGATATTATCAATGAGCAGTTCTTC
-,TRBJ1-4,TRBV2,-,CASRQGGEKLFF,TGTGCCAGCAGGCAGGGAGGTGAAAAACTGTTTTTT
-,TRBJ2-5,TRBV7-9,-,CASKSRIFVRYF,TGTGCCAGCAAGTCGAGGATTTTCGTGCGGTACTTC
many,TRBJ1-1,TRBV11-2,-,CASSLNREGPEAFF,TGTGCCAGCAGCTTGAACAGGGAGGGGCCTGAAGCTTTCTTT
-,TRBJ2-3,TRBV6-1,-,CASSRVDTQYF,TGTGCCAGCAGTAGGGTGGATACGCAGTATTTT
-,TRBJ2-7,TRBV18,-,CASSPGYGPYEQYF,TGTGCCAGCTCACCCGGTTACGGTCCCTACGAGCAGTACTTC
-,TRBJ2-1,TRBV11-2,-,CASSPGGGVEQFF,TGTGCCAGCAGCCCAGGGGGGGGTGTTGAGCAGTTCTTC
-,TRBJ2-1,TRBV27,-,CASSFPNGNEQFF,TGTGCCAGCAGTTTTCCCAACGGCAATGAGCAGTTCTTC
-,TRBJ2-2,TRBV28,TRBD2,CASSLPLAGGAGELFF,TGTGCCAGCAGTTTACCCCTAGCGGGTGGGGCCGGGGAGCTGTTTTTT
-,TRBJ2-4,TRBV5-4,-,CASSPTEKNIQYF,TGTGCCAGCAGCCCTACAGAGAAAAACATTCAGTACTTC
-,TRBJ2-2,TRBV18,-,CASSPQQTNTGELFF,TGTGCCAGCTCACCACAACAAACCAACACCGGGGAGCTGTTTTTT
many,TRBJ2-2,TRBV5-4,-,CASSLASRGGGTGELFF,TGTGCCAGCAGCTTGGCGTCCAGGGGCGGTGGCACCGGGGAGCTGTTTTTT
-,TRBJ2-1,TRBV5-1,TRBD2,CASQTSGGMNEQFF,TGCGCCAGTCAGACTAGCGGGGGCATGAATGAGCAGTTCTTC
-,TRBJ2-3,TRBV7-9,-,CATTRLTDTQYF,TGTGCCACCACCAGGCTAACAGATACGCAGTATTTT
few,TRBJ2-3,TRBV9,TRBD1,CASTEGDRDTDTQYF,TGTGCCAGCACCGAGGGGGACAGGGACACAGATACGCAGTATTTT
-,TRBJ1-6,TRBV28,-,CASSGPWDNSPLHF,TGTGCCAGCAGTGGGCCGTGGGATAATTCACCCCTCCACTTT
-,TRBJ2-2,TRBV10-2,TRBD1,CASSEQGASTGELFF,TGCGCCAGCAGTGAACAGGGGGCGTCCACCGGGGAGCTGTTTTTT
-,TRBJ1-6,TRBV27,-,CASSPDRLYSPLHF,TGTGCCAGCAGCCCAGACAGGTTGTATTCACCCCTCCACTTT
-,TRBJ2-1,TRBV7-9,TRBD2,CASSPRGGGSYNEQFF,TGTGCCAGCAGCCCCCGGGGCGGGGGGTCCTACAATGAGCAGTTCTTC
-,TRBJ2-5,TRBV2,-,CASRRDGGPTQYF,TGTGCCAGCCGACGGGACGGCGGGCCGACCCAGTACTTC